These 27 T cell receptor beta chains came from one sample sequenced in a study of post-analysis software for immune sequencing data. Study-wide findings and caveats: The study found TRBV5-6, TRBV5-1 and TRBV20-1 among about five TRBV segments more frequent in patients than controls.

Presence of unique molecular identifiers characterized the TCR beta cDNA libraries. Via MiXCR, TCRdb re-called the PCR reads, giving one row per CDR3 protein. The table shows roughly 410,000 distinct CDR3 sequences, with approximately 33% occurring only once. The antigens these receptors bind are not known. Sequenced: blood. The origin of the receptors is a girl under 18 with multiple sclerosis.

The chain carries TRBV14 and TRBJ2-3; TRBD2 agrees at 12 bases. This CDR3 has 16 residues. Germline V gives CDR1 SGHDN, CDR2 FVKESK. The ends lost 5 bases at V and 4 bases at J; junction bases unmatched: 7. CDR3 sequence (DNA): TGTGCCAGCAGCATTGTGCTAGCGGGGGGGCCAGATACGCAGTATTTT. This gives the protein CASSIVLAGGPDTQYF. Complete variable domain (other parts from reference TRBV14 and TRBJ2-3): EAGVTQFPSHSVIEKGQTVTLRCDPISGHDNLYWYRRVMGKEIKFLLHFVKESKQDESGMPNNRFLAERTGGTYSTLKVQPAELEDSGVYFCASSIVLAGGPDTQYFGPGTRLTVL.

CDR3 DNA: TGCAGCGTATTGACAGGAACCCTAGGGGGGTATGGCTACACCTTC. This sequence encodes CSVLTGTLGGYGYTF. The rearrangement links TRBV29-1 to TRBJ1-2; maybe TRBD1 (6 bases). Trimming removed 6 bases at V and 5 bases at J, with 22 bases between. The CDR3 sequence is 15 residues long. Per the germline V gene, CDR1 is SQVTM and CDR2 is ANQGSEA.

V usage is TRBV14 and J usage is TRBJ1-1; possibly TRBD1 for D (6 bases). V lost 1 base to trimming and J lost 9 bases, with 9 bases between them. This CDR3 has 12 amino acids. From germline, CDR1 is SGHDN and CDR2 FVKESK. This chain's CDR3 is CASSQGQAKAFF. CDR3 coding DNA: TGTGCCAGCAGCCAAGGACAGGCCAAAGCTTTCTTT.

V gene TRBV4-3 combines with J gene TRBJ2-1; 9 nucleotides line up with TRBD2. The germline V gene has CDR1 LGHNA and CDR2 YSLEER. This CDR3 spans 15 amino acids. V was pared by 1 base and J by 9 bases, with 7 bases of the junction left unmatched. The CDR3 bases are TGCGCCAGCAGCCAAGCCGGCGGGGGGGCAGGTGAGCAGTTCTTC. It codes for CASSQAGGGAGEQFF.

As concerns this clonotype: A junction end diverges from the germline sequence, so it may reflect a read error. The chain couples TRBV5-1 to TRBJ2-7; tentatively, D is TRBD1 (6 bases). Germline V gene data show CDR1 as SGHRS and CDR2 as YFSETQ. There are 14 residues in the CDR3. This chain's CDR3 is CASSLTGINYEQYF. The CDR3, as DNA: TGCGCCAGCAGCTTGACAGGGATTAACTACGAGCAGTACTTT.

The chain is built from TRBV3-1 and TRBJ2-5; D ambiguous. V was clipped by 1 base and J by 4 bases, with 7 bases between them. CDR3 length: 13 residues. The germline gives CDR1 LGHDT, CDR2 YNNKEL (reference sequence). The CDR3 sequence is CASSQAGVETQYF. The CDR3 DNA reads TGTGCCAGCAGCCAAGCGGGCGTAGAGACCCAGTACTTC.

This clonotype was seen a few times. The CDR3 coding sequence is TGCGCCAGCAGCCCCTCGACAGGGAACTATGGCTACACCTTC. Translation: CASSPSTGNYGYTF. V gene TRBV4-3 combines with J gene TRBJ1-2, with 7 bases fitting TRBD1. The germline V gene has CDR1 LGHNA and CDR2 YSLEER. The V and J ends lost 4 bases and 2 bases, in that order; junction bases with no gene match: 4. CDR3 length equals 14 residues.

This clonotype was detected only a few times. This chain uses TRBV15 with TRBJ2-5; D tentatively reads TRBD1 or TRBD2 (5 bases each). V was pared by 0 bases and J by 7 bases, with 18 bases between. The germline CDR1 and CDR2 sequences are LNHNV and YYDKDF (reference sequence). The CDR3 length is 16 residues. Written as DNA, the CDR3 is TGTGCCACCAGCAGAGAAAGGGGACGGCACCTAGGGACCCAGTACTTC. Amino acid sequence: CATSRERGRHLGTQYF.

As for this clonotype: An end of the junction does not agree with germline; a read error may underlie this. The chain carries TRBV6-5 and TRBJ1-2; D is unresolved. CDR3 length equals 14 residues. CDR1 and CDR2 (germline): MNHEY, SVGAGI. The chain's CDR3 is CASGYFAAGPGYTF. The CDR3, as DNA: TGTGCCAGCGGTTATTTTGCTGCGGGTCCTGGCTACACCTTC.

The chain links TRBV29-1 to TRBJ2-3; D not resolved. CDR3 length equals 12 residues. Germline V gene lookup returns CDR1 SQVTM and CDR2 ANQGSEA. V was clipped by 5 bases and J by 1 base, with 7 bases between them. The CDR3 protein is CSVPLGTDTQYF. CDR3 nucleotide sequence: TGCAGCGTTCCCCTGGGCACAGATACGCAGTATTTT.

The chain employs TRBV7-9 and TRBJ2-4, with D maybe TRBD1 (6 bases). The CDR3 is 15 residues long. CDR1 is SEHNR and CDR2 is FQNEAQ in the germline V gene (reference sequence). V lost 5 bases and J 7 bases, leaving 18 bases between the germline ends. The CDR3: CASSRTRTAPNIQYF. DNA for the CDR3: TGTGCCAGCAGCCGCACTAGGACAGCCCCCAACATTCAGTACTTC.

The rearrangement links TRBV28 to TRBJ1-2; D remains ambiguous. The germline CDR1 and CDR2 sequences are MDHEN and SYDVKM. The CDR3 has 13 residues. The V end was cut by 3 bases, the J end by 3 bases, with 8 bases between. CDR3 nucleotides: TGTGCCAGCAGTTTGACTAACGACTATGGCTACACCTTC. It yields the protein CASSLTNDYGYTF.

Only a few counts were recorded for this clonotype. The CDR3 DNA reads TGTGCCAGCAGTGAGGGGCTAGCGGGCTACAATGAGCAGTTCTTC. Residues: CASSEGLAGYNEQFF. The rearrangement links TRBV2 to TRBJ2-1, with 8 bases fitting TRBD2. The CDR3 runs 15 residues. V lost 3 bases, J lost 3 bases, and 4 bases stayed unmatched. Per germline, CDR1 SNHLY and CDR2 FYNNEI. Drawing the rest from reference TRBV2 and TRBJ2-1, the complete variable domain is EPEVTQTPSHQVTQMGQEVILRCVPISNHLYFYWYRQILGQKVEFLVSFYNNEISEKSEIFDDQFSVERPDGSNFTLKIRSTKLEDSAMYFCASSEGLAGYNEQFFGPGTRLTVL.

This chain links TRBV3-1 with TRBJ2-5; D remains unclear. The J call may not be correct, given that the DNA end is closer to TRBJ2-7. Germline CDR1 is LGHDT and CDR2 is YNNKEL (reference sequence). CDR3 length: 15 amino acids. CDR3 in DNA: TGTGCCAGCAGCCCGCGCGTCAGGACCTCTGCCGAGCAGTACTTC. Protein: CASSPRVRTSAEQYF.

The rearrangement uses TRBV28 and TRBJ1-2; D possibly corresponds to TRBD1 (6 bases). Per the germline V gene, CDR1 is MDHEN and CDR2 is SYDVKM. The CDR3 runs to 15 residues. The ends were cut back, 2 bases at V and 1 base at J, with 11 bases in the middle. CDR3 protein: CASSLGTPLNYGYTF. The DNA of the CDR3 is TGTGCCAGCAGTTTAGGGACACCTCTTAACTATGGCTACACCTTC.

For the CDR3, the DNA is TGTGCCAGCAGCGAAGGACTAGCGGGGCTTCAAGAGACCCAGTACTTC. It translates to CASSEGLAGLQETQYF. V usage is TRBV13 and J usage is TRBJ2-5, with 12 bases fitting TRBD2. V lost 5 bases to trimming and J lost 2 bases; unmatched junction nucleotides: 6. The germline V gene has CDR1 PRHDT and CDR2 FYEKMQ (reference sequence). The CDR3 contains 16 residues.

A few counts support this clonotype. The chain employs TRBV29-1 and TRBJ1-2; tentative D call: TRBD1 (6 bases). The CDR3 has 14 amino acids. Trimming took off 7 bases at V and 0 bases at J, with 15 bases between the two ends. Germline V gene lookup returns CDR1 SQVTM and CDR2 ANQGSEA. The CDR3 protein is CSANLRGANYGYTF. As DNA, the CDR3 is TGCAGCGCTAATCTCAGGGGCGCTAACTATGGCTACACCTTC.

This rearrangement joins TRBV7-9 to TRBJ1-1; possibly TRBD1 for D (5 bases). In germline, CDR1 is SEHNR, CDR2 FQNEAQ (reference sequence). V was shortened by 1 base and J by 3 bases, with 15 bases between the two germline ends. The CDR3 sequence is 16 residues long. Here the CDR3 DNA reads TGTGCCAGCAGCTTAGGTTCGACAGCTACTGACACTGAAGCTTTCTTT. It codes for CASSLGSTATDTEAFF.

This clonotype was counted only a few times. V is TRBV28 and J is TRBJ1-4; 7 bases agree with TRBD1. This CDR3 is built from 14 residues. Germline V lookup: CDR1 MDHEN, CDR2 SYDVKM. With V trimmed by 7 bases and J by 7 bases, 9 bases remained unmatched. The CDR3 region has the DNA TGTGCCAGCACCAGGGGGGAGATCGGTGAAAAACTGTTTTTT. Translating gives CASTRGEIGEKLFF. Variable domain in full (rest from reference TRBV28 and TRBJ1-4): DVKVTQSSRYLVKRTGEKVFLECVQDMDHENMFWYRQDPGLGLRLIYFSYDVKMKEKGDIPEGYSVSREKKERFSLILESASTNQTSMYLCASTRGEIGEKLFFGSGTQLSVL.

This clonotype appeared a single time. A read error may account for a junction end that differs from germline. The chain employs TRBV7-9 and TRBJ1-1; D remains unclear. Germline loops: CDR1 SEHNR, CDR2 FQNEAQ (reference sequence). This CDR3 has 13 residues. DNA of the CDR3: TGTGCCAGCAGGAAGGACGGGAACATTGAAGCTTTCTTT. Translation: CASRKDGNIEAFF.

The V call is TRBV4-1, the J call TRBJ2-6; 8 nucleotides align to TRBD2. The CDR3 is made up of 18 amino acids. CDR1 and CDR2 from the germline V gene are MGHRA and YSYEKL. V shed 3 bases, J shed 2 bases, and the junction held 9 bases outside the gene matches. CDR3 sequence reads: CASSQGTRELAGANVLTF. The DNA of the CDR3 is TGCGCCAGCAGCCAGGGGACTAGAGAATTAGCTGGGGCCAACGTCCTGACTTTC.

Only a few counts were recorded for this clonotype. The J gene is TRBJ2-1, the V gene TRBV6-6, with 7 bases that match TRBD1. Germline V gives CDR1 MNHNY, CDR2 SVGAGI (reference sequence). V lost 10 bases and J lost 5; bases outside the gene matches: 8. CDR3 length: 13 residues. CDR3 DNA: TGTGCCAACTCACAGGGGCATAACAATGAGCAGTTCTTC. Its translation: CANSQGHNNEQFF.

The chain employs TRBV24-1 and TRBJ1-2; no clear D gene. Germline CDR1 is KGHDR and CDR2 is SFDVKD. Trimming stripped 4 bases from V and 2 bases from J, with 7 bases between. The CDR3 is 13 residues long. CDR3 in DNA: TGTGCCACCAGTGACTCGGAAAACTATGGCTACACCTTC. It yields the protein CATSDSENYGYTF.

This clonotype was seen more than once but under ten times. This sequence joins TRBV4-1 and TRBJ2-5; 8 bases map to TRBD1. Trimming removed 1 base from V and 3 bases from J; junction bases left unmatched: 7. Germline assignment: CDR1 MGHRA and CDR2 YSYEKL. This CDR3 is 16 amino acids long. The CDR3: CASSQGPLTGEETQYF. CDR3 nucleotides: TGCGCCAGCAGCCAAGGCCCGTTGACAGGGGAAGAGACCCAGTACTTC.

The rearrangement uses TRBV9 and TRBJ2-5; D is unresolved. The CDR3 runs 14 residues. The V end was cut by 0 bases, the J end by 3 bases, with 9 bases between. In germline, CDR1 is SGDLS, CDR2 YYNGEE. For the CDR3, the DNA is TGTGCCAGCAGCGTAGGTTCCCAGAAAGAGACCCAGTACTTC. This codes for CASSVGSQKETQYF.

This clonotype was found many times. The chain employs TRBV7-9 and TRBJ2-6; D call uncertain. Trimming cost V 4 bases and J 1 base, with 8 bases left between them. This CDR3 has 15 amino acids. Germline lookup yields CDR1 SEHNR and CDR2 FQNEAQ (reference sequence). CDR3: CASSSRPSGANVLTF. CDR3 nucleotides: TGTGCCAGCAGCTCCCGCCCTTCTGGGGCCAACGTCCTGACTTTC. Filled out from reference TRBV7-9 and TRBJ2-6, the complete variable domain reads DTGVSQNPRHKITKRGQNVTFRCDPISEHNRLYWYRQTLGQGPEFLTYFQNEAQLEKSRLLSDRFSAERPKGSFSTLEIQRTEQGDSAMYLCASSSRPSGANVLTFGAGSRLTVL.

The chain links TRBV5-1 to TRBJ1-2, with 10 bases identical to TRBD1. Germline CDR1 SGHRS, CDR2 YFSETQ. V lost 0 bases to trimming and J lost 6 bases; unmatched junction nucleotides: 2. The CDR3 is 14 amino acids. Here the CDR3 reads CASSLEGTGDGYTF. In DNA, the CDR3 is TGCGCCAGCAGCTTGGAAGGGACAGGGGATGGCTACACCTTC.